The next 20 T cell receptor beta chains were all read from a single sample in a study of T cells in tuberculosis. Generated by immunoSEQ multiplex PCR, the TCRdb table keeps only in-frame clones and is missing some. The sample has roughly 34,000 clones; less than 97% are singletons. Sequences were obtained from PBMCs. The source is a donor aged 5 to 30 with latent tuberculosis or without tuberculosis infection.

The J gene is TRBJ2-5, the V gene TRBV4-1, with TRBD2 matching 8 bases. Germline CDR1 is MGHRA and CDR2 is YSYEKL. V dropped 1 base and J dropped 1; count of bases not matched to a gene: 11. This CDR3 contains 18 residues. DNA for the CDR3: TGCGCCAGCAGCCAAGGGGCGGGCGGGAGGTCGATCCAAGAGACCCAGTACTTC. It yields the protein CASSQGAGGRSIQETQYF.

In DNA form, the CDR3 reads TGTGCCAGCAGTGACCGGACAGGGGGCGGCTACGAGCAGTACTTC. Translating gives CASSDRTGGGYEQYF. The V call is TRBV6-1, the J call TRBJ2-7, with TRBD1 matching over 11 bases. The CDR3 has 15 residues. The germline V gene has CDR1 MNHNS and CDR2 SASEGT. Trimming took 3 bases from V and 3 from J; bases not matched to a gene: 4.

V gene TRBV5-1 combines with J gene TRBJ2-7, with 7 positions matching TRBD1. Unmatched junction bases numbered 12, after V lost 4 bases and J lost 5 bases. Germline V gives CDR1 SGHRS, CDR2 YFSETQ. The CDR3 consists of 15 residues. CDR3 sequence (DNA): TGCGCCAGCAGCCCCCAAGACAGGGTTAACCACGAGCAGTACTTC. Translating it yields CASSPQDRVNHEQYF.

V is TRBV7-2 and J is TRBJ2-1; TRBD2 agrees at 9 bases. This CDR3 has 17 residues. After removal of 5 bases from V and 4 bases from J, the junction contained 12 bases not matched to a gene. Germline assignment: CDR1 SGHTA and CDR2 FQGNSA. The CDR3: CASSLHGTSLRYNEQFF. Written as DNA, the CDR3 is TGTGCCAGCAGCCTCCATGGGACTAGCCTAAGATACAATGAGCAGTTCTTC.

The chain is built from TRBV7-3 and TRBJ1-3, with a possible D match to TRBD1 (5 bases). This CDR3 has 14 amino acids. Germline V lookup: CDR1 SGHTA, CDR2 FQGTGA. Between the trimmed V and J ends, which lost 0 bases and 4 bases, there was a span of 7 bases. CDR3 DNA sequence: TGTGCCAGCAGCTTAACGGCAGGGGGAAACACCATATATTTT. It codes for CASSLTAGGNTIYF.

This rearrangement joins TRBV5-4 to TRBJ2-2; tentative D call: TRBD2 (7 bases). Germline-derived CDR1 and CDR2 are SGHNT and YYREEE (reference sequence). Trimming shortened V by 7 bases and J by 4 bases, and 17 bases separated the two germline ends. The CDR3 sequence is 15 residues long. CDR3 region: CASRHGGQVTGELFF. In DNA form, the CDR3 reads TGTGCCAGCCGACACGGGGGGCAAGTCACCGGGGAGCTGTTTTTT.

The chain carries TRBV2 and TRBJ1-1; D uncertain. This CDR3 region has 17 residues. Trimming pared 1 base from V and 0 bases from J, leaving 15 bases between. Germline values: CDR1 SNHLY, CDR2 FYNNEI. In DNA, the CDR3 is TGTGCCAGCAGTGAAGAAGTGTTTGTAAACTTGAACACTGAAGCTTTCTTT. It encodes CASSEEVFVNLNTEAFF.

The V and J genes are TRBV19 and TRBJ2-3; D perhaps matches TRBD2 (7 bases). Germline values: CDR1 LNHDA, CDR2 SQIVND (reference sequence). This CDR3 spans 14 amino acids. V shed 5 bases and J shed 6 bases, with 15 bases lying between them. The CDR3 bases are TGTGCCAGTAGTGTTCTCTGGGGGGGCGATACGCAGTATTTT. Translating it yields CASSVLWGGDTQYF.

This chain links TRBV2 with TRBJ2-1; 9 bases are a match to TRBD2. The germline gives CDR1 SNHLY, CDR2 FYNNEI. V dropped 3 bases and J dropped 6; count of bases not matched to a gene: 6. The CDR3 loop spans 15 amino acids. CDR3 bases: TGTGCCAGCAGTGACGGTAGCGGGAGTGGCAATGAGCAGTTCTTC. It yields the protein CASSDGSGSGNEQFF.

V and J are TRBV29-1 and TRBJ1-1; D unresolved. Trimming cost V 7 bases and J 8 bases, with 11 bases left between them. Germline values: CDR1 SQVTM, CDR2 ANQGSEA. This CDR3 is 10 amino acids long. Here the CDR3 reads CSAGDSEAFF. The CDR3 coding sequence is TGCAGCGCCGGGGATTCGGAAGCTTTCTTT.

The V call is TRBV13, the J call TRBJ2-4, with 10 bases fitting TRBD1. The CDR3 contains 15 residues. The J segment lost 6 bases and the V segment lost 5 bases, leaving 7 bases of the junction unmatched. Germline V gene sequence: CDR1 PRHDT, CDR2 FYEKMQ (reference sequence). The CDR3 region has the DNA TGTGCCAGCAGCCAGACAGGGGGCGCAGGAAACATTCAGTACTTC. Its translation is CASSQTGGAGNIQYF.

The chain links TRBV5-1 to TRBJ1-4, with D possibly being TRBD1 (5 bases). Per germline, CDR1 SGHRS and CDR2 YFSETQ. This CDR3 region has 14 residues. The ends were cut back, 4 bases at V and 7 bases at J, with 14 bases in the middle. The CDR3 here is CASSTGGVGEKLFF. Here the CDR3 DNA reads TGCGCCAGCAGCACGGGGGGAGTTGGTGAAAAACTGTTTTTT.

This clone has just one count. V is TRBV27 and J is TRBJ2-2; a weak D match, TRBD1 (6 bases). V was trimmed by 5 bases and J by 5 bases, leaving 15 bases between them. This CDR3 region has 15 residues. Germline V gives CDR1 MNHEY, CDR2 SMNVEV (reference sequence). The CDR3 DNA is TGTGCCAGCAGTCCTCCCGACAGGTTTACCGGGGAGCTGTTTTTT. As protein: CASSPPDRFTGELFF.

The rearrangement joins TRBV5-6 to TRBJ2-5, with 7 bases aligning to TRBD2. This CDR3 has 13 residues. The V segment lost 1 base and the J segment 5 bases; nucleotides outside the gene matches: 2. Looked up from germline, CDR1 is SGHDT and CDR2 is YYEEEE. CDR3: CASSLRGGETQYF. DNA for the CDR3: TGTGCCAGCAGCTTGAGGGGAGGGGAGACCCAGTACTTC.

J is TRBJ1-1 and V is TRBV7-3; 10 nucleotides align to TRBD1. Germline assignment: CDR1 SGHTA and CDR2 FQGTGA. The CDR3 is made up of 13 amino acids. V shed 4 bases and J 10 bases; nucleotides not matched to a gene: 6. CDR3 region: CASSSRTGGRAFF. The CDR3 nucleotides are TGTGCCAGCAGCTCCAGGACAGGGGGAAGAGCTTTCTTT.

The chain joins TRBV10-2 to TRBJ2-3; TRBD2 matches at 10 bases. Looked up from germline, CDR1 is WSHSY and CDR2 is SAAADI. V lost 3 bases to trimming and J lost 2 bases; unmatched junction nucleotides: 8. The CDR3 has 17 residues. As DNA, the CDR3 is TGCGCCAGCAGTGACCCCTCGCTAGCGGGAGTCACAGATACGCAGTATTTT. Its translation: CASSDPSLAGVTDTQYF.

The chain has TRBV6-4 and TRBJ1-1; the D is unclear. Looked up from germline, CDR1 is MRHNA and CDR2 is SNTAGT. With 5 bases removed from V and 5 bases from J, the gap between germline ends came to 18 bases. The CDR3 runs 15 residues. The CDR3 spells CASSPPVVVWTEAFF. The CDR3 nucleotides are TGTGCCAGCAGTCCTCCTGTGGTAGTGTGGACTGAAGCTTTCTTT.

This chain links TRBV19 with TRBJ2-6, with 7 bases that match TRBD2. This CDR3 comprises 17 residues. Germline CDR1 reads LNHDA; CDR2 reads SQIVND (reference sequence). The V segment lost 5 bases and the J segment 1 base; nucleotides outside the gene matches: 8. CDR3 DNA sequence: TGTGCCAGTAGTCCAGGGACCGGGAGGTCTGGGGCCAACGTCCTGACTTTC. Translation gives CASSPGTGRSGANVLTF.

V and J are TRBV10-1 and TRBJ2-3; a weak D match, TRBD2 (6 bases). With 11 bases removed from V and 6 bases from J, the gap between germline ends came to 18 bases. CDR1 is WNHNN, CDR2 SYGVQD, per germline (reference sequence). The CDR3 loop spans 13 amino acids. This chain's CDR3 is CAPVEGHSDTQYF. In nucleotides, the CDR3 is TGCGCCCCCGTGGAGGGCCACTCCGATACGCAGTATTTT.

The chain employs TRBV5-8 and TRBJ2-2, with D possibly matching TRBD2 (5 bases). Germline CDR1 and CDR2: SGHTS and YDEGEE. Trimming removed 0 bases at V and 2 bases at J, with 11 bases between. The CDR3 runs 16 residues. Written as DNA, the CDR3 is TGTGCCAGCAGCTTGGCGAGAGGGTTTAACACCGGGGAGCTGTTTTTT. This codes for CASSLARGFNTGELFF.